This entry features one TCR beta chain sequence. Losses at the gene ends were 3 bases for V and 8 bases for J; bases not matched to a gene: 7. Germline V gives CDR1 MDHEN, CDR2 SYDVKM. The CDR3 consists of 15 residues. The sample originates from a study of technical replicates of blood from a handful of donors. Generated by immunoSEQ multiplex PCR, the TCRdb table keeps only in-frame clones and is missing some. The table has tens of thousands of clones, around nine tenths seen once; the top ten hold 0.25% to 0.35%. This TCR derives from a human donor in good health. Source material: T cells isolated from PBMCs. The gene calls are TRBV28 and TRBJ2-1; 10 bases match TRBD2. The CDR3 nucleotides are TGTGCCAGCAGTTTGTCCCTAGCGGGAGTCCATGAGCAGTTCTTC. Translated, it gives CASSLSLAGVHEQFF.